Listed here are 7 T cell receptor beta chains from one sample, sequenced in a study of blood T cell repertoires in COVID-19. Produced via immunoSEQ multiplex PCR; TCRdb's table is partial and in-frame only. The table shows 250,000 to 350,000 clones, with 91% occurring only once. Source material: peripheral blood. Receptors were obtained from a woman aged 25 to 39 with COVID-19, enrolled during active disease.

The V and J genes are TRBV6-5 and TRBJ1-2; 8 bases map to TRBD1. The CDR3 is 15 amino acids. Germline values: CDR1 MNHEY, CDR2 SVGAGI. J lost 0 bases, V lost 4 bases, and 4 bases had no gene match. CDR3 amino acids: CASSFRTGTNYGYTF. The CDR3 DNA is TGTGCCAGCAGTTTCCGGACAGGGACTAACTATGGCTACACCTTC.

The V gene is TRBV3-1 (or the pseudogene TRBV3-2), the J gene TRBJ2-5; TRBD2 matches 7 bases. CDR1 LGHDT and CDR2 YNNKEL come from the germline V gene (reference sequence). This CDR3 comprises 17 residues. Trimming at V came to 0 bases and at J to 4 bases, leaving 11 bases not matched to a gene. CDR3 DNA sequence: TGTGCCAGCAGCCAAGAGTATGAGTGGGGGAGGGGAGAGACCCAGTACTTC. Amino acids: CASSQEYEWGRGETQYF.

The chain has TRBV5-1 and TRBJ1-2, with 7 bases that match TRBD1. The CDR3 loop spans 17 amino acids. Germline CDR1 and CDR2: SGHRS and YFSETQ. J gave up 4 bases and V 0 bases, and 12 bases lay outside the gene matches. As DNA, the CDR3 is TGCGCCAGCAGCTTGGCCGACACATGGGACAGTTCCTATGGCTACACCTTC. Translated, it gives CASSLADTWDSSYGYTF.

The chain has TRBV9 and TRBJ2-1, with TRBD1 identical over 11 bases. Germline V CDR1 and CDR2: SGDLS, YYNGEE. Trimming removed 4 bases from V and 9 bases from J; junction bases left unmatched: 12. The CDR3 is made up of 16 amino acids. CDR3 in amino acids: CASSQDPGQGVIEQFF. The CDR3 DNA reads as TGTGCCAGCAGCCAAGACCCGGGACAGGGGGTCATTGAGCAGTTCTTC.

This chain uses TRBV7-8 with TRBJ2-7; 11 nucleotides line up with TRBD1. V shed 4 bases and J 4 bases; nucleotides not matched to a gene: 9. Germline V gene sequence: CDR1 SGHVS, CDR2 FQNEAQ. The CDR3 runs to 16 residues. CDR3: CASSYSGGQGDYEQYF. The CDR3 DNA reads as TGTGCCAGCAGCTACTCGGGGGGACAGGGGGATTACGAGCAGTACTTC.

Only a few counts were recorded for this clone. The chain recombines TRBV19 with TRBJ2-7; the match to TRBD2 covers 12 bases. This CDR3 has 15 amino acids. Germline V gene data show CDR1 as LNHDA and CDR2 as SQIVND (reference sequence). Unmatched junction bases numbered 4, after V lost 6 bases and J lost 1 base. The CDR3 sequence: CASRGTSGRSYEQYF. The DNA for the CDR3 is TGTGCCAGTAGGGGGACTAGCGGGCGTTCCTACGAGCAGTACTTC. Combining the CDR3 with reference TRBV19 and TRBJ2-7 gives the whole variable domain DGGITQSPKYLFRKEGQNVTLSCEQNLNHDAMYWYRQDPGQGLRLIYYSQIVNDFQKGDIAEGYSVSREKKESFPLTVTSAQKNPTAFYLCASRGTSGRSYEQYFGPGTRLTVT.

The rearrangement uses TRBV3-1 (or the pseudogene TRBV3-2) and TRBJ2-3, with D tentatively TRBD1 (5 bases). This CDR3 contains 14 residues. Between the trimmed V and J ends, which lost 2 bases and 1 base, there was a span of 7 bases. In germline, CDR1 is LGHDT, CDR2 YNNKEL (reference sequence). CDR3 nucleotides: TGTGCCAGCAGCCAATGGGGCGGCACAGATACGCAGTATTTT. As protein: CASSQWGGTDTQYF.